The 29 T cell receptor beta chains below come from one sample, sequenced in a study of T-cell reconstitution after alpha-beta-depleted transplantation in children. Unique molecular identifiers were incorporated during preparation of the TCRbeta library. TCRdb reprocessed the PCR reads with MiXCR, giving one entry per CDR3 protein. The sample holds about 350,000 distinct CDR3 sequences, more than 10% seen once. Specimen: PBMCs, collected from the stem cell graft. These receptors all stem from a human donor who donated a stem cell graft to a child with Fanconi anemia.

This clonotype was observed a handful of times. CDR3 sequence reads: CASSFDRGGSSGNTIYF. CDR3 sequence (DNA): TGCGCCAGCAGCTTCGACAGGGGGGGGAGCTCTGGAAACACCATATATTTT. The chain uses TRBV5-1 and TRBJ1-3; 9 positions match TRBD1. V shed 2 bases, J shed 0 bases, and the junction held 6 bases outside the gene matches. Germline V gene lookup returns CDR1 SGHRS and CDR2 YFSETQ. This CDR3 is 17 amino acids long.

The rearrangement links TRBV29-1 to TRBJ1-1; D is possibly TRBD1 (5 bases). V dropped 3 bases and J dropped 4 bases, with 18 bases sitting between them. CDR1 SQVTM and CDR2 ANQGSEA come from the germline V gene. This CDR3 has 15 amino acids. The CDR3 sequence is CSVESRVRGSTEAFF. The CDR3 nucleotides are TGCAGCGTTGAGAGCCGAGTCCGGGGGTCCACTGAAGCTTTCTTT.

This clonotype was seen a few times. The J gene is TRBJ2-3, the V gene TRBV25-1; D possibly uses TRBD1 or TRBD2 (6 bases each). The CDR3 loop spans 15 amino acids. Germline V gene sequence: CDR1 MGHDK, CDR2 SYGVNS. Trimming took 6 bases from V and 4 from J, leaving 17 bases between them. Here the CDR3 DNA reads TGTGCCAGCAGCCTCAGTGGGGGGCCCGCAGATACGCAGTATTTT. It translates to CASSLSGGPADTQYF. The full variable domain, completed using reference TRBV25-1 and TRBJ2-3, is EADIYQTPRYLVIGTGKKITLECSQTMGHDKMYWYQQDPGMELHLIHYSYGVNSTEKGDLSSESTVSRIRTEHFPLTLESARPSHTSQYLCASSLSGGPADTQYFGPGTRLTVL.

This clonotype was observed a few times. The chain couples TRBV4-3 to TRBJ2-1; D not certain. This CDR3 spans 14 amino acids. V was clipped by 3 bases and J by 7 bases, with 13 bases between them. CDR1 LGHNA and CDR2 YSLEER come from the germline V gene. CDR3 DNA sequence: TGCGCCAGCAGCCACGAAATCCCCGGGAATGAGCAGTTCTTC. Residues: CASSHEIPGNEQFF.

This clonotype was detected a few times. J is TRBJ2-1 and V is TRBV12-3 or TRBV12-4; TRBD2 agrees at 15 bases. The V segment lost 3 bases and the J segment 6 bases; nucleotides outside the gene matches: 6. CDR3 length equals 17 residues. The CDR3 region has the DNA TGTGCCAGCAGTTTTAGGGGACTAGCGGGGGGTATCAATGAGCAGTTCTTC. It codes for CASSFRGLAGGINEQFF.

In DNA, the CDR3 is TGTGCCAGCAGCTCGAGGGGTACCACCGGGGAGCTGTTTTTT. This translates into CASSSRGTTGELFF. V is TRBV5-5 and J is TRBJ2-2; perhaps D is TRBD1 or TRBD2 (5 bases each). Trimming cost V 3 bases and J 4 bases, with 10 bases left between them. The CDR3 totals 14 residues. CDR1 and CDR2 (germline): SGHKS, YYEKEE (reference sequence).

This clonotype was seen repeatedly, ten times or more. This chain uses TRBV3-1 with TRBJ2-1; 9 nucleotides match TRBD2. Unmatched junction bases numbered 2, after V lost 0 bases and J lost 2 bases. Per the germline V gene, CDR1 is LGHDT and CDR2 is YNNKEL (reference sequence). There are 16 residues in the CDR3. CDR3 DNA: TGTGCCAGCAGCCAAGAATTAGCGGGGGCCTACAATGAGCAGTTCTTC. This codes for CASSQELAGAYNEQFF.

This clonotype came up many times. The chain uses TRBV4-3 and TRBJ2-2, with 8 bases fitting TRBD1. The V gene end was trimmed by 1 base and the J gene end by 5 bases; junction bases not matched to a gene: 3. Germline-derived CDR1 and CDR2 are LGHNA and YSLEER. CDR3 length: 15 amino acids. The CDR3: CASSQVRGQTGELFF. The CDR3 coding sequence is TGCGCCAGCAGCCAAGTCAGGGGGCAAACCGGGGAGCTGTTTTTT.

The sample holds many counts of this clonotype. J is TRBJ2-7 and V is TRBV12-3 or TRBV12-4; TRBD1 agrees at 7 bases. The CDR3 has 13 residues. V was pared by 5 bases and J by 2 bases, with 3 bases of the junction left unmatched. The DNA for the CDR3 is TGTGCCAGCAGTCCGACAGGGACCTACGAGCAGTACTTC. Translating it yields CASSPTGTYEQYF.

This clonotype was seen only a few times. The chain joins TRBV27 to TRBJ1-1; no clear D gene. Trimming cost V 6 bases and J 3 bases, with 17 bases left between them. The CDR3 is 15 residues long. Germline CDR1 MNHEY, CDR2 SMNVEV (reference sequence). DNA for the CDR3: TGTGCCAGCAGACTAATCGGGGTAGGTTACACTGAAGCTTTCTTT. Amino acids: CASRLIGVGYTEAFF.

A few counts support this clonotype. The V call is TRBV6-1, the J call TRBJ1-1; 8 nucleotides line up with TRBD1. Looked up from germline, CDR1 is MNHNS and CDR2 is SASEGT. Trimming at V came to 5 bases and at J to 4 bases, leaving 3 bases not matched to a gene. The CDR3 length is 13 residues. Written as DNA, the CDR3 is TGTGCCAGCAGTCCAGGGGGCGTCACTGAAGCTTTCTTT. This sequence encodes CASSPGGVTEAFF.

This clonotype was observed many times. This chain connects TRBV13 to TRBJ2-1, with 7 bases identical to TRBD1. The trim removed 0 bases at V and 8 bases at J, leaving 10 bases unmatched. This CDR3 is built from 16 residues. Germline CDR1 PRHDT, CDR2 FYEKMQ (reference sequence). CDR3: CASSLGDGTAGDEQFF. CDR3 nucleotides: TGTGCCAGCAGCTTAGGCGATGGGACAGCTGGCGATGAGCAGTTCTTC.

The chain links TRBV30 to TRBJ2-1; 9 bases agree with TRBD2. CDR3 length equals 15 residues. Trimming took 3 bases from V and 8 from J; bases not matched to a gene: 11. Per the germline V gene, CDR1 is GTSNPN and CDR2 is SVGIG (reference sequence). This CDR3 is CAWRATSGWVDEQFF. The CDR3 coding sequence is TGTGCCTGGAGGGCTACTAGCGGGTGGGTGGATGAGCAGTTCTTC.

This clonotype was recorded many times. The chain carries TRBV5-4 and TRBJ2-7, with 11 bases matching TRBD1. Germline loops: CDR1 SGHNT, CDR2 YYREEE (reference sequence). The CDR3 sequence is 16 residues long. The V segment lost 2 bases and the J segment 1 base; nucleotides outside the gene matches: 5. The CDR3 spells CASSFGQGAISYEQYF. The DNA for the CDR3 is TGTGCCAGCAGCTTCGGACAGGGGGCAATATCCTACGAGCAGTACTTC.

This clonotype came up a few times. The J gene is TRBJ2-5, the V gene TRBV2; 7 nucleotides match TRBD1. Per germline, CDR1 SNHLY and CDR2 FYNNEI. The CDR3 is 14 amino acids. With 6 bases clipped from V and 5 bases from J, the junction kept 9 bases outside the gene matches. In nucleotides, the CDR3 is TGTGCCAGCAGCCAACTTACAGGGGAGGAGACCCAGTACTTC. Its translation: CASSQLTGEETQYF.

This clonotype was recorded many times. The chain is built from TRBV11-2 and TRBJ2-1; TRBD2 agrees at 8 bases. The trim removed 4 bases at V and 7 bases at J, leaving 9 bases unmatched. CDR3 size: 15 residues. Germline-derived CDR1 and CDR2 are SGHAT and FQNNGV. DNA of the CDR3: TGTGCCAGCAGCTCCTACGGGGGGGCGTGGAATGAGCAGTTCTTC. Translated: CASSSYGGAWNEQFF.

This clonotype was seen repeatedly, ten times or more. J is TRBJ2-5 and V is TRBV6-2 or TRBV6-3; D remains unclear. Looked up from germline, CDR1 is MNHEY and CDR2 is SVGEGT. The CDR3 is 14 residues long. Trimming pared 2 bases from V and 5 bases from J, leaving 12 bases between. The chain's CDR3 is CASSYPSPLETQYF. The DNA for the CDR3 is TGTGCCAGCAGTTACCCCTCACCTCTGGAGACCCAGTACTTC.

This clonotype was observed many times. CDR3 sequence (DNA): TGTGCCAGCGGGACAGGCAGCTCTGGAAACACCATATATTTT. Its protein is CASGTGSSGNTIYF. This chain links TRBV7-2 with TRBJ1-3, with TRBD1 matching 8 bases. CDR1 is SGHTA and CDR2 is FQGNSA in the germline V gene. V was pared by 8 bases and J by 0 bases, with 3 bases of the junction left unmatched. The CDR3 consists of 14 residues.

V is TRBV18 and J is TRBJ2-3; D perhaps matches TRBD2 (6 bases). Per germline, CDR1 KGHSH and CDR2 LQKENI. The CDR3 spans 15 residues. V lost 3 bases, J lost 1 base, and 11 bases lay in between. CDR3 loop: CASSPGLIRTDTQYF. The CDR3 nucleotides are TGTGCCAGCTCACCGGGACTGATACGCACAGATACGCAGTATTTT.

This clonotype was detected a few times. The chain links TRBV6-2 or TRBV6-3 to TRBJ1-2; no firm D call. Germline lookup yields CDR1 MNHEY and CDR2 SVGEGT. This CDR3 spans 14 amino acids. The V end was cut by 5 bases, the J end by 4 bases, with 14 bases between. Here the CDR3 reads CASSDPLNGYGYTF. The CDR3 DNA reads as TGTGCCAGCAGTGACCCCCTCAACGGCTATGGCTACACCTTC.

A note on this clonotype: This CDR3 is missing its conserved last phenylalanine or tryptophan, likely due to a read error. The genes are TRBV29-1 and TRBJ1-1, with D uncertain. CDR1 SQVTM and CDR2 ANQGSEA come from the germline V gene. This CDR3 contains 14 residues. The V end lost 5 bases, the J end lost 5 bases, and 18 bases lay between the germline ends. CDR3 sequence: CSVRLRAAGTEAFC. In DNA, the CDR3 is TGCAGCGTTCGCCTAAGGGCCGCGGGGACTGAAGCTTTCTGT.

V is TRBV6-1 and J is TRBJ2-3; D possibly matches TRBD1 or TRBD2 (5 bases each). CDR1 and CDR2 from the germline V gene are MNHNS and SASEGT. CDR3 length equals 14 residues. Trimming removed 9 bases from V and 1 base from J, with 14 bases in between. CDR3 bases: TGTGCCAGTGATCGAGGGGTTGGCACAGATACGCAGTATTTT. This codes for CASDRGVGTDTQYF.

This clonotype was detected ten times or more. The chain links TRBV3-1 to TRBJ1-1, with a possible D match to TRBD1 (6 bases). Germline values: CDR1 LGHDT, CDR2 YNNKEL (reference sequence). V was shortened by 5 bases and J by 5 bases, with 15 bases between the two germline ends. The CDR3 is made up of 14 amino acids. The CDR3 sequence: CASSVGGLMTEAFF. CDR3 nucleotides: TGTGCCAGCAGCGTCGGGGGGCTAATGACTGAAGCTTTCTTT.

CDR3 in amino acids: CSASIQGPSSEQFF. In nucleotides, the CDR3 is TGCAGTGCTAGTATCCAGGGGCCGAGTAGTGAGCAGTTCTTC. The chain is built from TRBV20-1 and TRBJ2-1, with a tentative D call TRBD1 (6 bases). Germline values: CDR1 DFQATT, CDR2 SNEGSKA (reference sequence). The CDR3 spans 14 residues. The germline V and J ends were trimmed by 3 bases and 9 bases, with 18 bases remaining between them.

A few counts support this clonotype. The CDR3 sequence is CASSQGEATNEKLFF. CDR3 DNA: TGTGCCAGCAGCCAAGGGGAGGCCACTAATGAAAAACTGTTTTTT. The chain couples TRBV4-2 to TRBJ1-4; D gene uncertain. Trimming left V 1 base short and J 2 bases short, with 8 bases between. CDR1 LGHNA and CDR2 YNFKEQ come from the germline V gene. The CDR3 loop spans 15 amino acids.

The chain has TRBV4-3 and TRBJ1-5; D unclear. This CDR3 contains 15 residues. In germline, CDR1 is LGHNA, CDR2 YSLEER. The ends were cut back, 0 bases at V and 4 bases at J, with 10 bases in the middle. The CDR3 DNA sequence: TGCGCCAGCAGCCAAGATTCCGACGGGAATCAGCCCCAGCATTTT. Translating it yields CASSQDSDGNQPQHF.

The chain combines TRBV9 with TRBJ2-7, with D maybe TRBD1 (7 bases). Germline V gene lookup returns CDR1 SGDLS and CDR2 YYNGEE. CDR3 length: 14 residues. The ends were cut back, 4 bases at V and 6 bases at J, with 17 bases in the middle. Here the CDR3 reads CASSSRQGLGEQYF. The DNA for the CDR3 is TGTGCCAGCAGCTCCCGACAGGGACTTGGCGAGCAGTACTTC.

The CDR3 protein is CSVSGGANTGELFF. The CDR3 coding sequence is TGCAGCGTCAGCGGGGGGGCTAACACCGGGGAGCTGTTTTTT. The chain carries TRBV29-1 and TRBJ2-2; 10 bases fit TRBD2. J gave up 2 bases and V 6 bases, and 3 bases lay outside the gene matches. The CDR3 extends over 14 amino acids. Germline V CDR1 and CDR2: SQVTM, ANQGSEA.

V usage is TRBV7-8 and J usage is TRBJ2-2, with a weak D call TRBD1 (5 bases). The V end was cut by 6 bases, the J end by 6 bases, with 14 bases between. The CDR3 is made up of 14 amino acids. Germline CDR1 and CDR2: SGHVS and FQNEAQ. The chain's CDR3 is CASRLIQGSGELFF. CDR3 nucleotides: TGTGCCAGCAGATTAATCCAGGGTTCCGGGGAGCTGTTTTTT.